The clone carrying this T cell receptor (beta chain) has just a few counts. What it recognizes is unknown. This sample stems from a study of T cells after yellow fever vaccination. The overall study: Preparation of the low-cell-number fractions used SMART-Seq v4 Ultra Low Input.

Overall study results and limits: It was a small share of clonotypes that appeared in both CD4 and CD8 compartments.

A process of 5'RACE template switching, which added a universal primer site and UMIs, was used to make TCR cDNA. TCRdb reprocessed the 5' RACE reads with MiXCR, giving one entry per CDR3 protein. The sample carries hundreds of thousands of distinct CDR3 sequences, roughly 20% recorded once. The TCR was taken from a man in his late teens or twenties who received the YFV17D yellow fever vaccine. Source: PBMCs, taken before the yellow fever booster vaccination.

The CDR3 here is CASSAGHHSSGELFF. The DNA for the CDR3 is TGTGCCAGCAGTGCGGGACACCACTCCTCCGGGGAGCTGTTTTTT. The chain joins TRBV27 to TRBJ2-2; the D call may be TRBD1 or TRBD2 (6 bases each). This CDR3 comprises 15 residues. Germline V gene sequence: CDR1 MNHEY, CDR2 SMNVEV (reference sequence). V lost 5 bases, J lost 6 bases, and 16 bases lay in between.